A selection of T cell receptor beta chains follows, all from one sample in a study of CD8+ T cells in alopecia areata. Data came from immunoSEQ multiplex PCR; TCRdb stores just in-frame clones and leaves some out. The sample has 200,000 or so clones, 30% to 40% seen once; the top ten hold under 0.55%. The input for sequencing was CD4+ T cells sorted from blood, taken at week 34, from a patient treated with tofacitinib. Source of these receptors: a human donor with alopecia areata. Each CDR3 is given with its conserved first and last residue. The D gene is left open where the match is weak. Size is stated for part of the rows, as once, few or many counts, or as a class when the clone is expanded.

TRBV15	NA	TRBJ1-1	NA	TGTGCCACCAGCAGAGGTTCGAGGACGGCGGACACTGAAGCTTTCTTT	CATSRGSRTADTEAFF
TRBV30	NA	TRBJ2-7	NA	TGTGCCTGGAGTGTACTGGAGGGTGACGAGCAGTACTTC	CAWSVLEGDEQYF
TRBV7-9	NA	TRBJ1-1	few	TGTGCCAGCAGAACCGGGATCCCAAACACTGAAGCTTTCTTT	CASRTGIPNTEAFF
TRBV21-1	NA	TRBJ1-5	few	TGTGCCAGCAGCCCGAGGAGGGGGGGCAATCAGCCCCAGCATTTT	CASSPRRGGNQPQHF
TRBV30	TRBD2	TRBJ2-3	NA	TGTGCCTTCGTACTTAACAGCGGGAGGGATACGCAGTATTTT	CAFVLNSGRDTQYF
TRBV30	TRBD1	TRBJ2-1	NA	TGTGCCTGGAGCGTACAGGGGAATGAGCAGTTCTTC	CAWSVQGNEQFF
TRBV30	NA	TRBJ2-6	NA	TGTGCCTGGAGTAAGGGCGGTTTCTCTGGGGCCAACGTCCTGACTTTC	CAWSKGGFSGANVLTF
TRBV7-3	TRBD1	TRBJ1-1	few	TGTGCCAGCAGCTTAGACAGGGACACTGAAGCTTTCTTT	CASSLDRDTEAFF
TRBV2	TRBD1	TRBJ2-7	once	TGTGCCAGCAGTGGCACAGGGGGCTACGAGCAGTACTTC	CASSGTGGYEQYF
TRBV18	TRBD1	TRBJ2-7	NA	TGTGCCAGCTCACCGGGACAGTGGGAGCAGTACTTC	CASSPGQWEQYF
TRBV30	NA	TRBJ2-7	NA	TGTGCCTGGAGTGGCTCGCAAGTCTTAGACGAGCAGTACTTC	CAWSGSQVLDEQYF
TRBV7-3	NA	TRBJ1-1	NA	TGTGCCAGCAGCTCACGCGGAGTGAACACTGAAGCTTTCTTT	CASSSRGVNTEAFF
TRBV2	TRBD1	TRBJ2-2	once	TGTGCCAGCAGCGAGAGACAGGGTTACACCGGGGAGCTGTTTTTT	CASSERQGYTGELFF
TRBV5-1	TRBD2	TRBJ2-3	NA	TGCGCCAGCAGCCGACTAGCGGGAGCGCGCGGTACAGATACGCAGTATTTT	CASSRLAGARGTDTQYF
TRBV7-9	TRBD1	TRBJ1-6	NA	TGTGCCAGCAGCAGCACCAGGGGGCGTGGGTTTTACTCACCCCTCCACTTT	CASSSTRGRGFYSPLHF
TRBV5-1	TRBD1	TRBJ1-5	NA	TGTGCCAGCAGCCCCTGGACAGGGCCGGATCAGCCCCAGCATTTT	CASSPWTGPDQPQHF
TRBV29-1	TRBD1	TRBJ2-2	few	TGCAGCGTTCCTGCTGCCGACAGGGGGAACACCGGGGAGCTGTTTTTT	CSVPAADRGNTGELFF